This T cell receptor beta chain was found in a study of cytotoxic CD8 clonotypes in ibrutinib-treated CLL. Study context: Partial responders around 24, complete 2; about twelve progressed and approximately 15 stayed in remission by median approximately 64 months. Following a median approximately 12 months of treatment, with a range of 6 to 36, response samples were taken.

The ends were cut back, 5 bases at V and 5 bases at J, with 9 bases in the middle. Germline assignment: CDR1 SNHLY and CDR2 FYNNEI. This CDR3 has 12 amino acids. Data came from immunoSEQ multiplex PCR; TCRdb stores just in-frame clones and leaves some out. The sample records about 72,000 clones, approximately 80% being singletons. Here the sequenced sample was PBMCs, taken at disease progression, from a patient treated with ibrutinib. This receptor was taken from a human donor with chronic lymphocytic leukemia. This chain joins TRBV2 and TRBJ1-1; D may be TRBD1 (6 bases). The CDR3 protein is CASSFTGTEAFF. For the CDR3, the DNA is TGTGCCAGCAGTTTCACAGGGACTGAAGCTTTCTTT.